This paragraph reports one T cell receptor beta chain. This table comes from immunoSEQ multiplex PCR, and its TCRdb copy is limited to in-frame clones, with some not included. Altogether some 250,000 clones are present, less than 90% being singletons, with the ten largest covering roughly 1.8%. This sample is part of a study of blood T cell repertoires in COVID-19. Study details: From the United States, Italy and Spain came samples of acute and convalescent COVID-19. PBMCs, B-cell-depleted T cells, or T cells provided the cDNA or gDNA that made up the material.

The CDR3 is 13 amino acids. The V and J ends lost 3 bases and 5 bases respectively, with 11 bases between them. In germline, CDR1 is GTSNPN, CDR2 SVGIG (reference sequence). Sequenced material: peripheral blood. The chain has TRBV30 and TRBJ1-5; possibly TRBD1 for D (5 bases). This TCR was sampled from a man aged 30 to 45 with active or convalescent COVID-19. CDR3 nucleotide sequence: TGTGCCTGGAGGGGCCGGGGGGATCAGCCCCAGCATTTT. Its protein is CAWRGRGDQPQHF.